This T cell receptor (beta chain) was found in a study of shared clonotypes between healthy human individuals. Study at large: A couple of female and a few male donors aged 18 to 49 were enrolled.

The assay was immunoSEQ multiplex PCR, and TCRdb's table has in-frame clones only and misses some. The sample includes approximately 2.1 million clones, 93% of them seen just once. Study donors comprised healthy, HIV-negative adults devoid of recent acute infection or vaccination. Caucasian adults residing in Nashville, Tennessee made up all the donors. The CDR3 contains 14 residues. V gave up 8 bases and J gave up 1 base; unmatched junction bases: 3. Germline lookup yields CDR1 SEHNR and CDR2 FQNEAQ (reference sequence). This sequence originates from a young man in good health. Some clones in this sample may be carry-over from other donors' samples. Sequencing was carried out using naive CD4+ T cells from PBMCs. Subset meaning: CD45RA+ positively selected. The chain joins TRBV7-9 to TRBJ2-2; 8 bases map to TRBD1. The CDR3: CASSGQGNTGELFF. CDR3 nucleotide sequence: TGTGCCAGCTCCGGACAGGGGAACACCGGGGAGCTGTTTTTT.